The 30 T cell receptor beta chains given below trace back to one sample, sequenced in a study of CD8+ T cells in alopecia areata. Treatment meaning: oral pan-JAK inhibitor, 5-10 mg twice daily. cDNA reverse transcribed from extracted RNA served as the sequencing template. TCRdb's copy holds only in-frame clones and misses some; the assay was immunoSEQ multiplex PCR. The data contain around 100,000 clones, about nine tenths of them singletons. The material was CD8+ T cells sorted from blood, obtained at approximately week 30, from a patient treated with tofacitinib. The receptor set was obtained from a human donor with alopecia areata.

The chain combines TRBV7-6 with TRBJ2-3; 8 bases agree with TRBD1. V was clipped by 1 base and J by 0 bases; unmatched bases: 3. CDR3 length: 16 amino acids. Germline CDR1 is SGHVS and CDR2 is FNYEAQ. The CDR3 protein is CASSLVAGGSTDTQYF. The CDR3 DNA reads TGTGCCAGCAGCTTAGTGGCAGGGGGCAGCACAGATACGCAGTATTTT.

The CDR3 DNA sequence: TGCAGCGTTGAAGACCTAACTAGCACAGATACGCAGTATTTT. This gives the protein CSVEDLTSTDTQYF. The genes are TRBV29-1 and TRBJ2-3, with unresolved D. The CDR3 is 14 amino acids. Trimming shortened V by 0 bases and J by 0 bases, and 7 bases separated the two germline ends. CDR1 is SQVTM and CDR2 is ANQGSEA in the germline V gene.

This clone was picked up a small number of times. The V gene is TRBV19, the J gene TRBJ1-5; 8 bases are a match to TRBD1. The V and J ends lost 6 bases and 3 bases, in that order; junction bases with no gene match: 10. The CDR3 loop spans 16 amino acids. Germline V gene data show CDR1 as LNHDA and CDR2 as SQIVND (reference sequence). The CDR3 spells CASSNGQGEANQPQHF. The CDR3 nucleotides read TGTGCCAGTAGCAACGGACAGGGAGAGGCCAATCAGCCCCAGCATTTT.

V is TRBV19 and J is TRBJ2-7, with unresolved D. V was pared by 7 bases and J by 4 bases, with 11 bases between. This CDR3 has 12 amino acids. CDR1 is LNHDA and CDR2 is SQIVND in the germline V gene (reference sequence). Here the CDR3 reads CASTNEKYEQYF. CDR3 nucleotides: TGTGCCAGTACTAACGAAAAGTACGAGCAGTACTTC.

There are a few counts of this clone. The CDR3 coding sequence is TGCAGCGTTGTGGACGGAAACAATGAGCAGTTCTTC. It codes for CSVVDGNNEQFF. V gene TRBV29-1 combines with J gene TRBJ2-1; D remains unclear. Per the germline V gene, CDR1 is SQVTM and CDR2 is ANQGSEA. The CDR3 is made up of 12 amino acids. Trimming removed 4 bases from V and 5 bases from J, with 9 bases in between.

V is TRBV29-1 and J is TRBJ1-2; 8 bases are shared with TRBD1. V gave up 1 base and J gave up 8 bases; unmatched junction bases: 6. Germline V gene lookup returns CDR1 SQVTM and CDR2 ANQGSEA. CDR3 length equals 13 residues. CDR3 DNA: TGCAGCGTTGAAGGGGGGACAGGTCTGGGCTACACCTTC. Its translation is CSVEGGTGLGYTF.

The chain is built from TRBV29-1 and TRBJ2-3, with 10 bases identical to TRBD1. From germline, CDR1 is SQVTM and CDR2 ANQGSEA. J gave up 2 bases and V 3 bases, and 8 bases lay outside the gene matches. The length of the CDR3 is 16 residues. The CDR3 is CSVEGTGAVFTDTQYF. CDR3 nucleotides: TGCAGCGTTGAGGGGACAGGGGCCGTTTTCACAGATACGCAGTATTTT.

The J gene is TRBJ2-7, the V gene TRBV19; D perhaps matches TRBD1 (5 bases). The CDR3 spans 16 residues. Trimming stripped 6 bases from V and 7 bases from J, with 25 bases between. The germline V gene has CDR1 LNHDA and CDR2 SQIVND (reference sequence). The CDR3 reads CASSPVLIRGVYEQYF. DNA for the CDR3: TGTGCCAGTAGCCCAGTTCTAATAAGGGGCGTGTATGAGCAGTACTTC.

CDR3 DNA sequence: TGTGCCACCCAACCCGAGTGGGACCCCTACGAGCAGTACTTC. Translation: CATQPEWDPYEQYF. The V and J genes are TRBV6-5 and TRBJ2-7; TRBD1 or TRBD2 may be the D gene (5 bases each). CDR3 size: 14 residues. In germline, CDR1 is MNHEY, CDR2 SVGAGI. V lost 10 bases and J 2 bases, leaving 18 bases between the germline ends.

The chain uses TRBV5-6 and TRBJ1-2; TRBD1 matches at 7 bases. This CDR3 is 14 amino acids long. J gave up 4 bases and V 4 bases, and 7 bases lay outside the gene matches. CDR1 SGHDT and CDR2 YYEEEE come from the germline V gene. The CDR3 sequence: CASSIRGTVYGYTF. CDR3 nucleotides: TGTGCCAGCAGCATCCGCGGGACAGTCTATGGCTACACCTTC.

This clone has a handful of counts. This sample also contains other DNA sequences that code for the same CDR3. This chain joins TRBV7-3 and TRBJ2-2; no clear D. V gave up 4 bases and J gave up 0 bases, with 0 bases separating them. The germline gives CDR1 SGHTA, CDR2 FQGTGA. The CDR3 runs to 12 residues. CDR3 bases: TGTGCCAGCAGCTCGAACACCGGGGAGCTGTTTTTT. Translation gives CASSSNTGELFF.

The V gene is TRBV7-8, the J gene TRBJ2-2, with 9 positions matching TRBD2. This CDR3 has 19 amino acids. The J segment lost 4 bases and the V segment lost 3 bases, leaving 15 bases of the junction unmatched. Germline assignment: CDR1 SGHVS and CDR2 FQNEAQ. CDR3 region: CASSFSVAERGARTGELFF. In DNA form, the CDR3 reads TGTGCCAGCAGCTTCTCTGTGGCCGAGCGGGGGGCGCGCACCGGGGAGCTGTTTTTT.

The chain is built from TRBV29-1 and TRBJ2-2, with D hard to call. With 6 bases removed from V and 4 bases from J, the gap between germline ends came to 15 bases. CDR3 length: 14 residues. The germline V gene encodes CDR1 SQVTM and CDR2 ANQGSEA. The chain's CDR3 is CSVVGLQSTGELFF. The DNA of the CDR3 is TGCAGCGTAGTAGGGCTTCAGAGCACCGGGGAGCTGTTTTTT.

The chain links TRBV7-9 to TRBJ2-1, with TRBD1 as a possible D gene (6 bases). Trimming took 5 bases from V and 9 from J, leaving 17 bases between them. The CDR3 extends over 14 amino acids. Germline CDR1 and CDR2: SEHNR and FQNEAQ (reference sequence). CDR3: CASSDNRVSGEQFF. The CDR3 region has the DNA TGTGCCAGCAGCGACAACAGGGTTTCGGGTGAGCAGTTCTTC.

The chain recombines TRBV5-1 with TRBJ2-7; TRBD2 matches at 12 bases. The trim removed 7 bases at V and 5 bases at J, leaving 10 bases unmatched. The germline gives CDR1 SGHRS, CDR2 YFSETQ. The CDR3 length is 15 residues. CDR3 residues: CASFPSSGRAHEQYF. The CDR3 DNA reads TGCGCCAGCTTCCCCTCTAGCGGGAGGGCCCACGAGCAGTACTTC.

The rearrangement joins TRBV9 to TRBJ1-2; D might be TRBD1 (5 bases). The length of the CDR3 is 14 residues. Germline CDR1 and CDR2: SGDLS and YYNGEE. V gave up 0 bases and J gave up 4 bases, with 10 bases separating them. CDR3 nucleotides: TGTGCCAGCAGCGTAGATGGGACGGTCTATGGCTACACCTTC. Translating gives CASSVDGTVYGYTF.

The chain links TRBV19 to TRBJ1-1, with unresolved D. V was cut by 3 bases and J by 3 bases, with 14 bases left in between. The CDR3 is 15 residues long. CDR1 and CDR2 (germline): LNHDA, SQIVND (reference sequence). In DNA form, the CDR3 reads TGTGCCAGTAGTATTGGAGGGCACTGGGACACTGAAGCTTTCTTT. Translating gives CASSIGGHWDTEAFF.

The genes are TRBV4-3 and TRBJ1-1; D call uncertain. Trimming pared 2 bases from V and 2 bases from J, leaving 6 bases between. The CDR3 runs to 13 residues. The germline gives CDR1 LGHNA, CDR2 YSLEER. CDR3 in DNA: TGCGCCAGCAGCCAAAGTCCTAACACTGAAGCTTTCTTT. Residues: CASSQSPNTEAFF.

The chain joins TRBV7-9 to TRBJ1-1; no reliable D call. The V end lost 4 bases, the J end lost 0 bases, and 6 bases lay between the germline ends. The CDR3 totals 13 residues. CDR1 is SEHNR and CDR2 is FQNEAQ in the germline V gene (reference sequence). The CDR3 DNA reads TGTGCCAGCAGCTACACTGTGAACACTGAAGCTTTCTTT. Encoded protein: CASSYTVNTEAFF. The whole variable domain, remainder taken from reference TRBV7-9 and TRBJ1-1, is DTGVSQNPRHKITKRGQNVTFRCDPISEHNRLYWYRQTLGQGPEFLTYFQNEAQLEKSRLLSDRFSAERPKGSFSTLEIQRTEQGDSAMYLCASSYTVNTEAFFGQGTRLTVV.

This clone has a handful of counts. The chain has TRBV7-9 and TRBJ1-3, with D possibly TRBD1 on 5 matching bases. The V gene lost 3 bases and the J gene lost 0 bases, with 12 bases spanning the gap. Looked up from germline, CDR1 is SEHNR and CDR2 is FQNEAQ (reference sequence). This CDR3 has 16 residues. The chain's CDR3 is CASSFQGDHSGNTIYF. The DNA for the CDR3 is TGTGCCAGCAGCTTCCAGGGAGATCACTCTGGAAACACCATATATTTT.

The genes are TRBV5-6 and TRBJ2-4; TRBD1 matches 8 bases. V lost 4 bases to trimming and J lost 6 bases; unmatched junction nucleotides: 6. This CDR3 is built from 14 residues. Germline loops: CDR1 SGHDT, CDR2 YYEEEE. The CDR3 bases are TGTGCCAGCAGCGCGGGGACAGGTCGAAACATTCAGTACTTC. Translated, it gives CASSAGTGRNIQYF.

V gene TRBV2 combines with J gene TRBJ2-6; no definite D call. Germline V gene sequence: CDR1 SNHLY, CDR2 FYNNEI. This CDR3 comprises 15 residues. V was trimmed by 2 bases and J by 0 bases, leaving 5 bases between them. The CDR3 DNA follows: TGTGCCAGCAGTGAACAGGACTCTGGGGCCAACGTCCTGACTTTC. Translated: CASSEQDSGANVLTF. Full variable domain (outside the CDR3, taken from reference TRBV2 and TRBJ2-6): EPEVTQTPSHQVTQMGQEVILRCVPISNHLYFYWYRQILGQKVEFLVSFYNNEISEKSEIFDDQFSVERPDGSNFTLKIRSTKLEDSAMYFCASSEQDSGANVLTFGAGSRLTVL.

The chain carries TRBV11-2 and TRBJ2-7; 9 bases fit TRBD1. V lost 8 bases to trimming and J lost 9 bases; unmatched junction nucleotides: 8. CDR1 is SGHAT, CDR2 FQNNGV, per germline. The CDR3 sequence is 12 residues long. In nucleotides, the CDR3 is TGTGCCAGCCGAGCATGGGACAGGGTGCAGTACTTC. Protein product: CASRAWDRVQYF.

J is TRBJ2-2 and V is TRBV9; D not resolved. The germline gives CDR1 SGDLS, CDR2 YYNGEE. The CDR3 is made up of 11 amino acids. V lost 7 bases and J 5 bases, leaving 6 bases between the germline ends. The CDR3 here is CASGLTGELFF. The CDR3 nucleotides read TGTGCCAGCGGCCTGACCGGGGAGCTGTTTTTT.

The CDR3 DNA is TGTGCCAGCAGCCAACATCGGGGGCCCCAATCCTACGAGCAGTACTTC. Encoded protein: CASSQHRGPQSYEQYF. The chain combines TRBV4-2 with TRBJ2-7, with D tentatively TRBD1 or TRBD2 (6 bases each). The germline V gene encodes CDR1 LGHNA and CDR2 YNFKEQ. Trimming stripped 2 bases from V and 1 base from J, with 15 bases between. The CDR3 runs 16 residues.

The J gene is TRBJ2-5, the V gene TRBV7-9; 9 bases line up with TRBD2. The better agreement between TRBJ2-7 and the DNA end casts doubt on the J call. This CDR3 has 15 residues. In germline, CDR1 is SEHNR, CDR2 FQNEAQ (reference sequence). CDR3 sequence: CASSLRSGGNYEQYF. The CDR3 nucleotides read TGTGCCAGCAGCTTAAGAAGCGGGGGGAACTACGAGCAGTACTTC.

The sample holds a few counts of this clone. V gene TRBV6-4 combines with J gene TRBJ2-7; D possibly corresponds to TRBD2 (5 bases). Germline V CDR1 and CDR2: MRHNA, SNTAGT. The length of the CDR3 is 13 residues. CDR3 sequence: CARGGLDSYEQYF. The CDR3 DNA sequence: TGTGCTAGAGGCGGGCTAGACTCCTACGAGCAGTACTTC.

This chain uses TRBV7-9 with TRBJ2-3, with 9 bases matching TRBD2. V dropped 5 bases and J dropped 2; count of bases not matched to a gene: 8. Germline assignment: CDR1 SEHNR and CDR2 FQNEAQ (reference sequence). This CDR3 spans 16 amino acids. This CDR3 is CASSASTSGVTDTQYF. In nucleotides, the CDR3 is TGTGCCAGCAGCGCGTCGACTAGCGGAGTCACAGATACGCAGTATTTT.

The V call is TRBV4-1, the J call TRBJ2-1; D gene ambiguous. CDR3 length equals 14 residues. V lost 1 base and J lost 6, with 10 bases in between. CDR1 MGHRA and CDR2 YSYEKL come from the germline V gene. CDR3 protein: CASSQGLVTNEQFF. Written as DNA, the CDR3 is TGCGCCAGCAGCCAAGGTCTAGTAACCAATGAGCAGTTCTTC.

The chain is built from TRBV2 and TRBJ2-1; 9 positions match TRBD2. The CDR3 has 13 amino acids. Germline assignment: CDR1 SNHLY and CDR2 FYNNEI. V lost 9 bases to trimming and J lost 8 bases; unmatched junction nucleotides: 8. Written as DNA, the CDR3 is TGTGCCAGGTGGTTTCCTAGCGGGGATGAGCAGTTCTTC. It is translated as CARWFPSGDEQFF.